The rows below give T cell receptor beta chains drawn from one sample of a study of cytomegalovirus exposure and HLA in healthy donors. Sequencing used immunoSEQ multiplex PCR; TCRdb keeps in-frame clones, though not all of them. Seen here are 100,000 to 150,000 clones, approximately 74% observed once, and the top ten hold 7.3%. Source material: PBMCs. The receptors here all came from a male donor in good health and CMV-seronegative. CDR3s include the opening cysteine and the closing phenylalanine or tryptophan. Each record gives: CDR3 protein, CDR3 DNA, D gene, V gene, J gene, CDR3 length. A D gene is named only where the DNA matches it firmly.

cdr3_aa: CASSLGTSDQPQHF
cdr3_nt: TGTGCCAGCAGCCTTGGGACATCGGATCAGCCCCAGCATTTT
d_call: .
v_call: TRBV7-9
j_call: TRBJ1-5
cdr3_length: 14

cdr3_aa: CSVFPLGGADGELFF
cdr3_nt: TGCAGCGTTTTCCCCCTAGGGGGCGCCGACGGGGAGCTGTTTTTT
d_call: TRBD1
v_call: TRBV29-1
j_call: TRBJ2-2
cdr3_length: 15

cdr3_aa: CASSFVSTDTQYF
cdr3_nt: TGTGCCAGCAGCTTCGTAAGCACAGATACGCAGTATTTT
d_call: .
v_call: TRBV11-3
j_call: TRBJ2-3
cdr3_length: 13

cdr3_aa: CASSPIQDNYGYTF
cdr3_nt: TGTGCCAGCTCACCGATACAAGATAACTATGGCTACACCTTC
d_call: .
v_call: TRBV18
j_call: TRBJ1-2
cdr3_length: 14

cdr3_aa: CASSPRLAGGSIGELFF
cdr3_nt: TGTGCCAGCTCACCACGGCTAGCGGGAGGCAGCATCGGGGAGCTGTTTTTT
d_call: TRBD2
v_call: TRBV18
j_call: TRBJ2-2
cdr3_length: 17

cdr3_aa: CATSRQGAYEQYF
cdr3_nt: TGTGCCACCAGCAGGCAGGGGGCCTACGAGCAGTACTTC
d_call: TRBD1
v_call: TRBV15
j_call: TRBJ2-7
cdr3_length: 13

cdr3_aa: CASSDGTGVPSNQPQHF
cdr3_nt: TGTGCCAGCAGTGACGGGACAGGGGTCCCCAGTAATCAGCCCCAGCATTTT
d_call: TRBD1
v_call: TRBV2
j_call: TRBJ1-5
cdr3_length: 17

cdr3_aa: CASSYWGGEAKNIQYF
cdr3_nt: TGTGCCAGCAGCTACTGGGGGGGGGAGGCCAAAAACATTCAGTACTTC
d_call: TRBD2
v_call: TRBV7-2
j_call: TRBJ2-4
cdr3_length: 16

cdr3_aa: CASSKGLFPYNEQFF
cdr3_nt: TGTGCCAGCAGCAAAGGACTTTTTCCCTACAATGAGCAGTTCTTC
d_call: .
v_call: TRBV7-9
j_call: TRBJ2-1
cdr3_length: 15

cdr3_aa: CASTGGGREQFF
cdr3_nt: TGCGCCAGCACTGGCGGGGGGCGGGAGCAGTTCTTC
d_call: TRBD2
v_call: TRBV10-1
j_call: TRBJ2-1
cdr3_length: 12

cdr3_aa: CASRQGLAYNSPLHF
cdr3_nt: TGTGCCAGCAGACAGGGTCTCGCCTATAATTCACCCCTCCACTTT
d_call: .
v_call: TRBV2
j_call: TRBJ1-6
cdr3_length: 15

cdr3_aa: CASSPTQLATDTQYF
cdr3_nt: TGTGCCAGCAGCCCAACCCAATTGGCCACAGATACGCAGTATTTT
d_call: .
v_call: TRBV7-3
j_call: TRBJ2-3
cdr3_length: 15

cdr3_aa: CASHAQRSTGELFF
cdr3_nt: TGTGCCAGCCACGCCCAGCGGTCCACCGGGGAGCTGTTTTTT
d_call: .
v_call: TRBV7-2
j_call: TRBJ2-2
cdr3_length: 14

cdr3_aa: CASSISGRRETQYF
cdr3_nt: TGTGCCAGCAGTATTAGCGGGAGACGGGAGACCCAGTACTTC
d_call: TRBD2
v_call: TRBV27
j_call: TRBJ2-5
cdr3_length: 14

cdr3_aa: CASSVWDSQSTDTQYF
cdr3_nt: TGCGCCAGCAGTGTATGGGACAGCCAAAGTACAGATACGCAGTATTTT
d_call: TRBD1
v_call: TRBV10-1
j_call: TRBJ2-3
cdr3_length: 16

cdr3_aa: CASSLTPPGSYEKLFF
cdr3_nt: TGTGCCAGCAGCTTGACCCCCCCAGGGTCGTATGAAAAACTGTTTTTT
d_call: .
v_call: TRBV7-2
j_call: TRBJ1-4
cdr3_length: 16

cdr3_aa: CASSYSGREYEQYF
cdr3_nt: TGTGCCAGCAGTTATAGCGGGAGGGAATACGAGCAGTACTTC
d_call: TRBD2
v_call: TRBV28
j_call: TRBJ2-7
cdr3_length: 14